Presented here are 5 T cell receptor beta chains from one specimen sequenced in a study of long-term antiretroviral therapy in people with HIV. Run at survey level, the immunoSEQ assay was version v3.0. The assay was immunoSEQ multiplex PCR, and TCRdb's table has in-frame clones only and misses some. Here the sample spans about 17,000 clones, approximately 80% being singletons. Sample: unsorted PBMCs, taken 0.3 years before starting antiretroviral therapy. The receptor source for this set is a man in his forties or fifties with HIV.

This clone turned up a few times. The chain couples TRBV11-1 to TRBJ1-2, with a tentative D call TRBD1 (5 bases). Germline lookup yields CDR1 SGHAT and CDR2 FQDESV (reference sequence). Trimming took off 5 bases at V and 7 bases at J, with 20 bases between the two ends. The CDR3 covers 15 residues. The CDR3 here is CASSAPGPERSGYTF. The CDR3, as DNA: TGTGCCAGCAGCGCCCCGGGACCGGAACGTTCTGGCTACACCTTC. The full variable domain, its missing parts supplied by reference TRBV11-1 and TRBJ1-2, is EAEVAQSPRYKITEKSQAVAFWCDPISGHATLYWYRQILGQGPELLVQFQDESVVDDSQLPKDRFSAERLKGVDSTLKIQPAELGDSAMYLCASSAPGPERSGYTFGSGTRLTVV.

The V gene is TRBV18, the J gene TRBJ2-7; 11 nucleotides align to TRBD2. Germline CDR1 is KGHSH and CDR2 is LQKENI. J lost 3 bases, V lost 5 bases, and 6 bases had no gene match. The CDR3 runs 15 residues. The CDR3 bases are TGTGCCAGCTCATCTACTAGCGGGGGACGCTACGAGCAGTACTTC. This sequence encodes CASSSTSGGRYEQYF.

The V gene is TRBV27, the J gene TRBJ1-4; TRBD1 agrees at 9 bases. Trimming took 8 bases from V and 7 from J; bases not matched to a gene: 8. The CDR3 totals 14 residues. Germline V gives CDR1 MNHEY, CDR2 SMNVEV (reference sequence). The CDR3 spells CASAPGTGSEKLFF. The CDR3 DNA sequence: TGTGCCAGCGCGCCCGGGACAGGGTCTGAAAAACTGTTTTTT.

The chain uses TRBV4-1 and TRBJ1-5; D possibly corresponds to TRBD1 (6 bases). V gave up 4 bases and J gave up 0 bases, with 10 bases separating them. The CDR3 has 15 residues. Germline V lookup: CDR1 MGHRA, CDR2 YSYEKL. This CDR3 is CASSRTGYSNQPQHF. The CDR3 nucleotides read TGCGCCAGCAGCCGAACAGGGTATAGCAATCAGCCCCAGCATTTT.

V and J are TRBV27 and TRBJ1-1, with TRBD1 matching over 8 bases. V trimming: 3 bases; J trimming: 2 bases; junction bases outside the gene matches: 2. The CDR3 has 14 amino acids. CDR1 is MNHEY and CDR2 is SMNVEV in the germline V gene (reference sequence). CDR3 sequence reads: CASSFGQGNTEAFF. Written as DNA, the CDR3 is TGTGCCAGCAGTTTTGGACAGGGAAACACTGAAGCTTTCTTT.